These T cell receptor beta chains were read from a single sample in a study of T cell repertoires in cytomegalovirus infection. These receptors' antigens are unknown. In TCRdb, the reads were re-called with MiXCR into one record per CDR3 protein. Among 100,000 to 150,000 distinct CDR3 sequences listed, about 32% were seen once. Material: CD8+ T cells from cultured PBMCs, obtained from culture after CMV antigen stimulation. These TCRs come from a human donor in good health (CMV status not recorded). Some clones in this sample may be carry-over from other donors' samples. Each CDR3 is given with its conserved first and last residue.

v_call	cdr3_aa
TRBV7-8	CASSSAGTTKIVEQYF
TRBV7-8	CASSARDFNTEAFF
TRBV7-2	CASSSRDSSFYEQYF
TRBV7-2	CASADRGNQPQHF
TRBV7-8	CASSLSSVGSPSYGYTF
TRBV4-1	CASSQEFPGGSYEQYF
TRBV20-1	CSARDPAGMVQFF
TRBV7-2	CASSPDRWERYGYTF
TRBV7-6	CASSQTENSPLHF
TRBV7-6	CASILGGQPNYGYTF
TRBV27	CASSRGLGEPDRYEQYF
TRBV6-1	CASSEYRQGANTEAFF
TRBV2	CASSEWGLADTDTQYF
TRBV7-2	CARSYSYNEQFF
TRBV10-3	CAISELGTDNEQFF
TRBV7-9	CASSQGGKNIQYF
TRBV7-9	CASSLPQAAYEQYF
TRBV7-9	CASSLVLSGGTGELFF
TRBV2	CASSRSSTGGPIATNEKLFF
TRBV28	CASTPRGTYISYEQYF
TRBV27	CASSEDSGASDYGYTF
TRBV6-2/TRBV6-3	CASSPLGTTPSEQYF
TRBV12-3/TRBV12-4	CASSFRGSNTEAFF
TRBV14	CASSRTAWLFDEQFF
TRBV5-6	CASSLGPASSYEQYF
TRBV7-2	CASSPWGENTGELFF
TRBV10-3	CAISEAGEETQYF
TRBV7-7	CASSSGRGPQETQYF
TRBV12-3/TRBV12-4	CASSFGGGGSNQPQHF
TRBV19	CASSTIAGAYTQYF
TRBV28	CASSLDKLGTDTQYF
TRBV13	CASSSTSGGKNYNEQFF
TRBV2	CASDRGLGLNEQFF
TRBV12-5	CASAPTGGPKQYF
TRBV6-1	CASSQHSGEQYF
TRBV20-1	CSPGQGAASPYGYTF
TRBV2	CASSADRNSPLHF
TRBV19	CASNPETGALPNEAFF
TRBV7-2	CASSSLRGQGLIHEQYF
TRBV19	CASIRTGYNQPQHF
TRBV20-1	CSASASQYTYEQYF
TRBV4-1	CASSQEPGAHNEQFF